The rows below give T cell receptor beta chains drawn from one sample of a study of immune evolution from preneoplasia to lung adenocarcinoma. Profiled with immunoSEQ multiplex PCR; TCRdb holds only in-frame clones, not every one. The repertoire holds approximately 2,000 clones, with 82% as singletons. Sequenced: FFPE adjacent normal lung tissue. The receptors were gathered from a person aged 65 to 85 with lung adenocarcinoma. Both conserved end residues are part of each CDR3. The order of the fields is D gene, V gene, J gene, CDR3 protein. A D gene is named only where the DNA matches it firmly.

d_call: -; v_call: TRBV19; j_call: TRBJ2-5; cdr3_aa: CASSIAGETQYF
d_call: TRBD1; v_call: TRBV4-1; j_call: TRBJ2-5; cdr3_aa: CASSQIAQGALKTQYF
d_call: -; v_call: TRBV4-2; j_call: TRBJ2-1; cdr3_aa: CASSQDLGIDDEQFF
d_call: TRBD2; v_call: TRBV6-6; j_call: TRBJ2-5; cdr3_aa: CASSSGTRDYQETQYF
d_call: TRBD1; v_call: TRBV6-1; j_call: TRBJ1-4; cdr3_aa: CASSVGTGVEKLFF
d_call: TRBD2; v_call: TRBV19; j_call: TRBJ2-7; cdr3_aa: CASSITSGMTVWEQYF
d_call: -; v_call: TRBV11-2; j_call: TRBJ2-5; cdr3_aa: CASSWTKPKETQYF
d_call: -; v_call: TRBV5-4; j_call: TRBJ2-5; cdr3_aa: CASSSQDQETQYF
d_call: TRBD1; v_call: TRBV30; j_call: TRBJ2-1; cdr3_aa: CAWSATGGLGDEQFF
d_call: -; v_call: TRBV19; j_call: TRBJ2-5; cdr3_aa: CASSIGGGEETQYF
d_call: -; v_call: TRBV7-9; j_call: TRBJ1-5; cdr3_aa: CASSLGGGSPQHF
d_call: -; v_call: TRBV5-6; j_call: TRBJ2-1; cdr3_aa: CASSFGPPGWQFF
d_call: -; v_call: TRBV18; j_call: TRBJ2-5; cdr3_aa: CASSPPGHPRQETQYF
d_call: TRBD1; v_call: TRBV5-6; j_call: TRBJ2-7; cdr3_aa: CASNDRGSGYEQYF
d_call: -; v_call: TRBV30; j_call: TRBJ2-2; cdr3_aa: CAWSAEGRTGELFF
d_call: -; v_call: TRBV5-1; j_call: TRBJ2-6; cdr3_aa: CASSWGPLRGGANVLTF
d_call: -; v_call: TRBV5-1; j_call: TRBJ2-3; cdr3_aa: CASSRNSVSSTDTQYF
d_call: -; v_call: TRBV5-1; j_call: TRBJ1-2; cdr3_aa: CASSSGTLERYTF
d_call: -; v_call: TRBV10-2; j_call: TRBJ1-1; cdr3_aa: CASSKTGLNTEAFF
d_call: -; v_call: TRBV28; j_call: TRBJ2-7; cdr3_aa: CASSVSSYEQYF